Ten or more counts support the clone carrying this T cell receptor (beta chain). In the authors' methods: Estimates of nucleated cell counts were drawn from the amplification of reference gene primers. TCRdb's copy holds only in-frame clones and misses some; the assay was immunoSEQ multiplex PCR. The DNA gave D and trimming, while V, J and clone size come from that table. The profile shows roughly 130,000 clones, 88% of them singletons. These data come from a study of blood T cell repertoires in COVID-19. For the study at large: Sample material is recorded as cDNA or gDNA derived from T cells, B-cell-depleted T cells, or PBMCs.

Patients of the Seattle cohort, enrolled during active infection, were followed longitudinally. The CDR3 is 14 amino acids. Germline assignment: CDR1 SNHLY and CDR2 FYNNEI. Trimming removed 9 bases at V and 5 bases at J, with 17 bases between. This clonotype was obtained from a human donor with COVID-19, enrolled during active disease. The donor label of this sample is uncertain. The material sequenced was peripheral blood. The chain has TRBV2 and TRBJ2-1; no definite D call. CDR3 nucleotide sequence: TGTGCCAGACATAGCAGCACCTCGCACAATGAGCAGTTCTTC. This encodes CARHSSTSHNEQFF.